This T cell receptor (beta chain) was recorded in a study of blood T cell repertoires in COVID-19. At the level of the study: COVID-19 samples, acute and convalescent, were from the United States, Italy and Spain. The cDNA or gDNA used as material had been derived from T cells, B-cell-depleted T cells, or PBMCs.

Profiled with immunoSEQ multiplex PCR; TCRdb holds only in-frame clones, not every one. The sample includes under 250,000 clones, about four fifths seen only once; the top ten take 8.2%. Germline V gene sequence: CDR1 SGHAT, CDR2 FQDESV (reference sequence). V was cut by 3 bases and J by 9 bases, with 15 bases left in between. This CDR3 has 15 residues. This clone was picked up one time. The sample taken for sequencing was peripheral blood. The chain employs TRBV11-1 and TRBJ1-6; D remains ambiguous. The clonotype was recovered from a woman in her fifties or sixties with acute or convalescent COVID-19. The CDR3 reads CASSLSTRGSSPLHF. CDR3 nucleotides: TGTGCCAGCAGCTTGTCAACTCGGGGAAGTTCACCCCTCCACTTT.